This is a list of T cell receptor beta chains from one sample in a study of response to subunit inactivated influenza vaccine. TCRdb called the RT-PCR reads again in MiXCR, with one record for every CDR3 protein. The sample includes over 400,000 distinct CDR3 sequences, 10% to 11% of them seen just once. Sequenced material: PBMCs from blood, taken more than 35 days after vaccination. The receptor set was obtained from a man aged 50 to 60 who received an inactivated influenza vaccine. Both conserved end residues are part of each CDR3. A D gene is named only where the DNA matches it firmly. Size tells how often a clone was seen (once, few, many) or the class of an expanded clone, and some rows leave it out.

V,J,D,size,length,CDR3
TRBV20-1,TRBJ2-7,NA,NA,14,CSARDSQGSYEQYF
TRBV6-5,TRBJ2-3,NA,few,14,CASSYSGRTDTQYF
TRBV10-3,TRBJ2-7,NA,many,13,CAISGSEVSEQYF
TRBV28,TRBJ1-5,TRBD1,NA,15,CASSQDREGSQPQHF
TRBV20-1,TRBJ2-7,TRBD1,many,15,CSASEGDRDPYEQYF
TRBV6-5,TRBJ1-2,NA,few,15,CASSYSGGSLKGYTF
TRBV5-1,TRBJ2-1,NA,many,15,CASSLVAGTNNEQFF
TRBV5-1,TRBJ2-2,TRBD1,NA,15,CASSRQGFNTGELFF
TRBV7-2,TRBJ2-3,TRBD2,many,16,CASSPNSGRKTDTQYF
TRBV12-3/TRBV12-4,TRBJ2-3,NA,many,14,CASSLSDRPDTQYF
TRBV12-3/TRBV12-4,TRBJ2-3,NA,NA,12,CASSLASGDPHF
TRBV29-1,TRBJ1-2,NA,NA,11,CSVNPGYGYTF
TRBV12-3/TRBV12-4,TRBJ2-2,NA,few,12,CASRDPPGELFF
TRBV6-2/TRBV6-3,TRBJ2-7,TRBD2,NA,16,CASSYISGSLSYEQYF
TRBV5-1,TRBJ1-5,TRBD1,NA,15,CASRSGTGAAQPQHF
TRBV15,TRBJ2-1,NA,NA,15,CATGRTGGSYNEQFF
TRBV7-2,TRBJ2-7,TRBD2,few,16,CASSPPRLAGIYEQYF
TRBV12-3/TRBV12-4,TRBJ2-1,NA,NA,12,CASSSTIWEQFF
TRBV7-9,TRBJ2-3,TRBD1,NA,15,CASSTRTGGTDTQYF
TRBV6-5,TRBJ1-1,NA,few,15,CASSYSKGGSTEAFF
TRBV6-2/TRBV6-3,TRBJ1-5,TRBD1,many,17,CASSRTQGEYSNQPQHF
TRBV5-1,TRBJ1-1,NA,NA,14,CASSLATADDEAFF
TRBV5-1,TRBJ2-1,NA,few,14,CASSRNSDGNEQFF